The present T cell receptor beta chain was sequenced within a study of monozygotic twins with inflammatory bowel disease (dated by TCRdb to between 2018 and 2020). Regarding the research as a whole: The complete study included approximately 28 monozygotic twin pairs: 19 IBD-discordant Danish pairs and nine German pairs, of which four were IBD-concordant and five were IBD-discordant. The search for disease-associated traits relied mainly on comparing IBD patients with their genetically identical healthy co-twins within discordant pairs. Each individual had, on average, about 151 000 unique TCRalpha sequences and 181 000 unique TCRbeta sequences available for analysis.

A roughly 2.5 ml peripheral blood sample was drawn into PAXgene tubes per donor and stored at -80°C. Total RNA was isolated from whole blood with the PAXgene blood miRNA kit on an automated QIAcube, without T cell sorting. Peripheral blood from monozygotic twin pairs concordant or discordant for inflammatory bowel disease was subjected to deep TCRalpha and TCRbeta repertoire profiling with unique molecular barcoding. Smoking habits were recorded for all twin pairs, with individuals classified as current, former or never smokers. The CDR3 holds 15 amino acids from the cysteine to the phenylalanine. Nucleotide data are not available. In the germline V gene, CDR1 corresponds to SGHRS and CDR2 to YFSETQ. About this clonotype itself: Its target antigen remains unknown.

Library preparation used 5' RACE. For each TCR library, approximately 4,000 ng of total RNA was used. For each sample, cDNA synthesis was carried out in eight separate reactions using SMARTScribe reverse transcriptase. During cDNA synthesis, template switching was used to introduce unique molecular identifiers that contained a 6-nucleotide sample barcode. TCRalpha and TCRbeta cDNA was amplified in two nested PCRs of about 17 and 10 cycles, and bead purification was carried out after each PCR. Before amplification, cDNA was treated with uracil DNA-glycosylase and purified using the QIAquick PCR purification kit. The second PCR added Illumina TruSeq-compatible adapters along with sample-specific barcodes. Library quality and concentration were assessed using TapeStation and Qubit, and roughly 5 ng of each library was pooled. Sequencing of pooled libraries was carried out on an Illumina HiSeq2500 single-index Rapid Run using 2 x 100 bp reads and custom sequencing primers. In the authors' own workflow: PCR and sequencing errors were corrected by UMI-based consensus assembly using MiGEC version 1.2.6. MiXCR version 2.1.1 was used for V(D)J alignment, clonotype assembly and CDR3 extraction. To normalise gene usage, clonotype sharing and MAIT/NKT TCR abundance, the top 1000, 10 000 and 20 000 clonotypes in each sample were analysed. Diversity was computed as the inverse Simpson index with the vegan R package after downsampling to 27 000 UMIs. Paired Mann-Whitney U tests on discordant twin pairs were used, with Benjamini-Hochberg multiple-testing correction. After the reads were reprocessed by TCRdb, one entry was made per CDR3 protein sequence, with no DNA. These V and J calls originate from TCRdb's pipeline instead of the authors' own analysis. The table for this sample shows approximately 150,000 distinct CDR3 sequences. 2.4% of the sample rests with the top ten.

Broad study findings and their caveats: No difference in repertoire similarity was observed between concordant and discordant twins, possibly owing to limited statistical power. Fewer clonotypes were shared with other individuals by IBD patients than by healthy twins, most markedly in patients showing signs of disease activity. The results gave no support for a single strong signal or clonotype linked to IBD. Background noise and inter-individual variability may have been introduced into the repertoires by the differing immunosuppressive treatments among patients. The analysis was unable to tell different T cell subtypes apart. TCRbeta repertoire diversity, by inverse Simpson index, was decreased in IBD patients compared with their healthy co-twins.

The chain employs TRBV5-1 and TRBJ2-5; no DNA is available, so the TRBD1 call from TCRdb remains unchecked. The sample comprised blood. The receptor comes from a human donor with ulcerative colitis or Crohn's disease, or a healthy co-twin of an affected twin (not recorded which). The CDR3 reads CASSSTGTDQETQYF. With all but the CDR3 taken from the reference TRBV5-1 and TRBJ2-5 genes, the full variable domain is: KAGVTQTPRYLIKTRGQQVTLSCSPISGHRSVSWYQQTPGQGLQFLFEYFSETQRNKGNFPGRFSGRQFSNSRSEMNVSTLELGDSALYLCASSSTGTDQETQYFGPGTRLLVL.